The text below deals with one TCR beta chain. This sample stems from a study of blood T cell repertoires in COVID-19. The wider study: COVID-19 samples, acute and convalescent, were from the United States, Italy and Spain. T cells, B-cell-depleted T cells, or PBMCs supplied cDNA or gDNA.

Original methodology: Amplification of reference gene primers was used by the study to estimate nucleated cell counts. Generated by immunoSEQ multiplex PCR, the TCRdb table keeps only in-frame clones and is missing some. V and J calls and clone size follow that table, whereas D and trimming were derived from the DNA. The sample lists 84,000 or so clones, around four fifths occurring once. Trimming removed 3 bases from V and 4 bases from J; junction bases left unmatched: 1. The CDR3 length is 15 residues. Germline values: CDR1 MNHNS, CDR2 SASEGT. The material sequenced was peripheral blood. The V and J genes are TRBV6-1 and TRBJ2-1; 12 bases map to TRBD2. The TCR was taken from a woman between 70 and 85 years old with active or convalescent COVID-19. The CDR3 region has the DNA TGTGCCAGCAGTGATGGACTAGCGGGGTACAATGAGCAGTTCTTC. Translating it yields CASSDGLAGYNEQFF.